The sequence of this T cell receptor (beta chain) was determined in a study of tumor-infiltrating lymphocytes in primary liver carcinoma. Whole-study context: Each of the samples returned roughly 3.5 to 7.13 million productive TCRbeta reads (a yield similar across tissue types). Notes on the study in general: Compared with blood, tumor repertoires held significantly more in their top 250 clones. Tumor-adjacent and tumor-blood pairs showed less overlap than tumor region pairs.

The authors made TCR beta cDNA from roughly 480 ng total RNA with a constant-region primer. Investigators got TCR beta libraries out of three nested multiplex PCR rounds, done with slightly modified ARM-PCR. It was with TRBV1-TRBV30 forward primers and a C-beta reverse primer that the first two PCR rounds were run, at approximately 10 cycles each. TCRdb recomputed calls from the multiplex PCR reads with MiXCR, one row per CDR3 protein. Here the sample spans approximately 300,000 distinct CDR3 sequences, 60% to 80% being singletons. This clonotype has only a few counts. What it recognizes is unknown. Both blood RNA, taken from unsorted whole blood, and germline DNA were extracted. With 4 bases removed from V and 6 bases from J, the gap between germline ends came to 12 bases. Germline lookup yields CDR1 SGHRS and CDR2 YFSETQ. The CDR3 has 13 residues.

The chain employs TRBV5-1 and TRBJ2-3, with D possibly matching TRBD2 (6 bases). The TCR sequence derives from a man in his forties or fifties with primary liver carcinoma and hepatitis B virus infection. The sequenced sample consisted of peripheral blood. This CDR3 reads CASSPGTSDTQYF. CDR3 DNA: TGCGCCAGCAGCCCTGGGACTTCCGATACGCAGTATTTT.